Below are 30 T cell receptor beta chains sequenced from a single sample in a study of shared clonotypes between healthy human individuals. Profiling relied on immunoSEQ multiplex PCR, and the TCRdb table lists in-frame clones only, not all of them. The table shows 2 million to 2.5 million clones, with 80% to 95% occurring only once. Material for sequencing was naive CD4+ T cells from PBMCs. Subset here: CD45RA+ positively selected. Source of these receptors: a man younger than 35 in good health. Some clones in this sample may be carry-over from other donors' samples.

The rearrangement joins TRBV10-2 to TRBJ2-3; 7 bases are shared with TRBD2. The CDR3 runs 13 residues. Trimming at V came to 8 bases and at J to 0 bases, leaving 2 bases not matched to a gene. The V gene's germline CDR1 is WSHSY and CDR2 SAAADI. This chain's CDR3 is CASVSGSTDTQYF. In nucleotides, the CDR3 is TGCGCCAGCGTTAGCGGGAGCACAGATACGCAGTATTTT.

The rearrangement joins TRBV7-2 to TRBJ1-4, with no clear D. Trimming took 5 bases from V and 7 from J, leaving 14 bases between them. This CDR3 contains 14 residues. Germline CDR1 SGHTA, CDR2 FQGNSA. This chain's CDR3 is CASSPNAAGEKLFF. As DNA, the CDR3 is TGTGCCAGCAGCCCAAACGCCGCCGGTGAAAAACTGTTTTTT. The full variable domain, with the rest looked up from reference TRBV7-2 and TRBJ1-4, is GAGVSQSPSNKVTEKGKDVELRCDPISGHTALYWYRQSLGQGLEFLIYFQGNSAPDKSGLPSDRFSAERTGGSVSTLTIQRTQQEDSAVYLCASSPNAAGEKLFFGSGTQLSVL.

CDR3 sequence: CASSLEGQGVEAFF. The DNA for the CDR3 is TGTGCCAGCAGCTTAGAGGGGCAGGGGGTTGAAGCTTTCTTT. The chain combines TRBV7-9 with TRBJ1-1; 7 nucleotides match TRBD1. This CDR3 region has 14 residues. The germline gives CDR1 SEHNR, CDR2 FQNEAQ (reference sequence). Trimming removed 1 base from V and 7 bases from J; junction bases left unmatched: 6.

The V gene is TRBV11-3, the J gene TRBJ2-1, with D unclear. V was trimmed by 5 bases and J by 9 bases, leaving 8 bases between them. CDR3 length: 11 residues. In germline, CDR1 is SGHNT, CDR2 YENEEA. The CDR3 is CASSEEVEQFF. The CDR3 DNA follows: TGTGCCAGCAGCGAAGAGGTTGAGCAGTTCTTC.

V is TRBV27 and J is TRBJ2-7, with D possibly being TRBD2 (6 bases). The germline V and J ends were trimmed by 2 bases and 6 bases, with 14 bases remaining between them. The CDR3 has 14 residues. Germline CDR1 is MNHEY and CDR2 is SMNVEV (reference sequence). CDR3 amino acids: CASSLAGRGSEQYF. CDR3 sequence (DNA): TGTGCCAGCAGTTTAGCGGGACGGGGGAGCGAGCAGTACTTC.

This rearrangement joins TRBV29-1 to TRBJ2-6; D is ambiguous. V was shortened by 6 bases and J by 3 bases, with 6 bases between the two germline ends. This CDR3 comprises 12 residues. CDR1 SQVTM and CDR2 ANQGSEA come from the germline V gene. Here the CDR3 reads CSVTFGANVLTF. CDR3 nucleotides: TGCAGCGTGACCTTTGGGGCCAACGTCCTGACTTTC.

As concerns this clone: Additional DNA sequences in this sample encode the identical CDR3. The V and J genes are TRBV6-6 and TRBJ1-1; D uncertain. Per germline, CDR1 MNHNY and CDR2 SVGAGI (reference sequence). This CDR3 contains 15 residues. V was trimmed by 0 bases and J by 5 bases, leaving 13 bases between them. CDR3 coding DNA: TGTGCCAGCAGTTACTCGAGAGGTGGAGGGACTGAAGCTTTCTTT. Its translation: CASSYSRGGGTEAFF.

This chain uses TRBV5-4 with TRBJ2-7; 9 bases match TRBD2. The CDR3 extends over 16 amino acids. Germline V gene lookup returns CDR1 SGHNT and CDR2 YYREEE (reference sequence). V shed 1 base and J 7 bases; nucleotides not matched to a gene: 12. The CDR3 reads CASSLRAGGRAREQYF. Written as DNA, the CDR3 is TGTGCCAGCAGCTTGCGGGCGGGCGGGAGGGCTCGGGAGCAGTACTTC.

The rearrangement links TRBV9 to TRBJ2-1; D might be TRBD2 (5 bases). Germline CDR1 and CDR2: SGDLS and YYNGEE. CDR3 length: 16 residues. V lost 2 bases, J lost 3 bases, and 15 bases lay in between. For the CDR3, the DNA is TGTGCCAGCAGCGTCAACCGGGATAATGGCTACAATGAGCAGTTCTTC. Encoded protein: CASSVNRDNGYNEQFF.

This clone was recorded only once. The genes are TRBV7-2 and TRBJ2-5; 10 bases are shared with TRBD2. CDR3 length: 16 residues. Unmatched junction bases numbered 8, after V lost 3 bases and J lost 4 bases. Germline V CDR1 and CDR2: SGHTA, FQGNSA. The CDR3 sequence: CASSFKREGRRETQYF. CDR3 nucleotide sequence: TGTGCCAGCAGCTTCAAGCGGGAGGGAAGGCGAGAGACCCAGTACTTC.

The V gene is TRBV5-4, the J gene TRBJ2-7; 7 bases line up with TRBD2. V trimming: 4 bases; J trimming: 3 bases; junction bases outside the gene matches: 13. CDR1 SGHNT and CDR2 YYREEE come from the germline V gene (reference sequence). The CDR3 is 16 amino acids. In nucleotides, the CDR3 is TGTGCCAGCAGCGCCGGGACTAACGGGGGGATCTACGAGCAGTACTTC. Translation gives CASSAGTNGGIYEQYF. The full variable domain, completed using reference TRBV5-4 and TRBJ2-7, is ETGVTQSPTHLIKTRGQQVTLRCSSQSGHNTVSWYQQALGQGPQFIFQYYREEENGRGNFPPRFSGLQFPNYSSELNVNALELDDSALYLCASSAGTNGGIYEQYFGPGTRLTVT.

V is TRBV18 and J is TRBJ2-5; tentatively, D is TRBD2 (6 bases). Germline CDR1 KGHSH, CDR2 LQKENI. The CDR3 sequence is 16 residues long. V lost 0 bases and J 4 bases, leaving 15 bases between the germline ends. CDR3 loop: CASSPPGLSFGETQYF. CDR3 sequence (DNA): TGTGCCAGCTCACCACCGGGACTCTCCTTCGGAGAGACCCAGTACTTC. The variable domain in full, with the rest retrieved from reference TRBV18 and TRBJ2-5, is NAGVMQNPRHLVRRRGQEARLRCSPMKGHSHVYWYRQLPEEGLKFMVYLQKENIIDESGMPKERFSAEFPKEGPSILRIQQVVRGDSAAYFCASSPPGLSFGETQYFGPGTRLLVL.

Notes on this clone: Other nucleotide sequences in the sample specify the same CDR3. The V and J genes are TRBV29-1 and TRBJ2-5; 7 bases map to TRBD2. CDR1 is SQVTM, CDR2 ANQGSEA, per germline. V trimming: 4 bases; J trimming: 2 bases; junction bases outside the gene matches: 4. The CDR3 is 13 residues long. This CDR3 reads CSVAPGGQETQYF. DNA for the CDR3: TGCAGCGTTGCCCCGGGAGGACAAGAGACCCAGTACTTC.

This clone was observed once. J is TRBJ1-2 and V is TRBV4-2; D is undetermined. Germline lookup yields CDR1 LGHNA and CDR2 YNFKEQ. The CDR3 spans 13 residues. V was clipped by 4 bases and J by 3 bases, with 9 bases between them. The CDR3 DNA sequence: TGTGCCAGCAGCCTACTTAGGGACTATGGCTACACCTTC. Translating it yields CASSLLRDYGYTF.

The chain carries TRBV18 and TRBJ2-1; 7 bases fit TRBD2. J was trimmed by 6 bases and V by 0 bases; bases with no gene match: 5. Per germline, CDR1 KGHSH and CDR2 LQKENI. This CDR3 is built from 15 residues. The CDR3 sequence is CASSPPALAPNEQFF. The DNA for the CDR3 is TGTGCCAGCTCACCACCAGCACTAGCGCCCAATGAGCAGTTCTTC.

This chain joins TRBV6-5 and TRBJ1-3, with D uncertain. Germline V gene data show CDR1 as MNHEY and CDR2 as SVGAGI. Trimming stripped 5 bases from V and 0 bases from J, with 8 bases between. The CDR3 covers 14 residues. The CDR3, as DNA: TGTGCCAGCAGTCTCTTTTTCTCTGGAAACACCATATATTTT. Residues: CASSLFFSGNTIYF.

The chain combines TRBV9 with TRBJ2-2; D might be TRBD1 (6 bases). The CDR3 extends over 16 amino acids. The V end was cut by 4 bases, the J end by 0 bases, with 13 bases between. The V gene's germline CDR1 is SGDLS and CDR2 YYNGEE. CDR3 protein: CASSPQRDTNTGELFF. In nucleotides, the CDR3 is TGTGCCAGCAGCCCCCAAAGGGACACGAACACCGGGGAGCTGTTTTTT.

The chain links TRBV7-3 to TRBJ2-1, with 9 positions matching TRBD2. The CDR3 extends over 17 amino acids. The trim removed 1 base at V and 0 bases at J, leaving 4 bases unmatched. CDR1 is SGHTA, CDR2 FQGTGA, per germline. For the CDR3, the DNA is TGTGCCAGCAGCTTAATGGCGGGAGGGAGCTCCTACAATGAGCAGTTCTTC. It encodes CASSLMAGGSSYNEQFF.

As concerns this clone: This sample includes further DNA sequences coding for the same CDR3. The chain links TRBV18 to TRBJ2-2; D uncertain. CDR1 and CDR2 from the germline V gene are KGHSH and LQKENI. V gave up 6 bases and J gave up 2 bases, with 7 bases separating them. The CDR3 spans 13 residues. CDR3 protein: CASSAANTGELFF. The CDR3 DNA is TGTGCCAGCTCGGCGGCTAACACCGGGGAGCTGTTTTTT.

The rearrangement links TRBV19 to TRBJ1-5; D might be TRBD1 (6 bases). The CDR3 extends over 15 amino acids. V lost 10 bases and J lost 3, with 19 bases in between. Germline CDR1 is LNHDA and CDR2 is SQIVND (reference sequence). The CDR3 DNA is TGTGCCACCCAAGTGAGGGGGGGCTCCAATCAGCCCCAGCATTTT. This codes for CATQVRGGSNQPQHF.

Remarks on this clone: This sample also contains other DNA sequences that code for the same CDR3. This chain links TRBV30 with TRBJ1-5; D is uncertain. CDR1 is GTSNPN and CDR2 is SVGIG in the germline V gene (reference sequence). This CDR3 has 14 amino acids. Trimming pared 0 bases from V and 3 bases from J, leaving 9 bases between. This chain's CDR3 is CAWSVRGNNQPQHF. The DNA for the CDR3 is TGTGCCTGGAGTGTTCGAGGGAACAATCAGCCCCAGCATTTT. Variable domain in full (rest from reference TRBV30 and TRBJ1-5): SQTIHQWPATLVQPVGSPLSLECTVEGTSNPNLYWYRQAAGRGLQLLFYSVGIGQISSEVPQNLSASRPQDRQFILSSKKLLLSDSGFYLCAWSVRGNNQPQHFGDGTRLSIL.

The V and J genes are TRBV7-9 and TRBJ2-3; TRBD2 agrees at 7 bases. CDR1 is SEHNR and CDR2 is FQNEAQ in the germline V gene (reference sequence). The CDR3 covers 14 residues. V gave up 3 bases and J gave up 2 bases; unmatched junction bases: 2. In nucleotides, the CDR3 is TGTGCCAGCAGCTTCGCGGGAGTCACAGATACGCAGTATTTT. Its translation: CASSFAGVTDTQYF.

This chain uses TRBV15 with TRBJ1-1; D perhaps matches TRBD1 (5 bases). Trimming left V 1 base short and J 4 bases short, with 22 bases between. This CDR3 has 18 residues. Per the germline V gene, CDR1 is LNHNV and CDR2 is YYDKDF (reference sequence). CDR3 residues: CATSRGWGSASLPTEAFF. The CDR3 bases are TGTGCCACCAGCAGAGGGTGGGGGAGTGCCAGCCTCCCCACTGAAGCTTTCTTT.

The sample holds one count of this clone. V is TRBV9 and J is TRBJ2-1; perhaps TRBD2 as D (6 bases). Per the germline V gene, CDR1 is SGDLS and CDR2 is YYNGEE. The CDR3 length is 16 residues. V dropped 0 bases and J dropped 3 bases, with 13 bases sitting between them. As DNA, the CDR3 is TGTGCCAGCAGCGTAGAGGGTGGGAGGTACTACAATGAGCAGTTCTTC. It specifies CASSVEGGRYYNEQFF.

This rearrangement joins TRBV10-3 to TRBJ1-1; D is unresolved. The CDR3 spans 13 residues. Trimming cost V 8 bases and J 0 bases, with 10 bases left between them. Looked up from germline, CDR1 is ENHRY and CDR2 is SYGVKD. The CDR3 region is CAIRRGMNTEAFF. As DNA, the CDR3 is TGTGCCATCCGTCGTGGGATGAACACTGAAGCTTTCTTT.

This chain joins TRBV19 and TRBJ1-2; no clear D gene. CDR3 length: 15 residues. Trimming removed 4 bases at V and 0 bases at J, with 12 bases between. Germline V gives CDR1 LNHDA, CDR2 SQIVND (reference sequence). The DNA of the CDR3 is TGTGCCAGTAGTACCATCACCCTAGCTAACTATGGCTACACCTTC. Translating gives CASSTITLANYGYTF.

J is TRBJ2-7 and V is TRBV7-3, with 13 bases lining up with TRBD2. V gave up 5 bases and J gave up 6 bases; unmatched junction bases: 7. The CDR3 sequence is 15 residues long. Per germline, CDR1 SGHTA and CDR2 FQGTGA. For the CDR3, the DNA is TGTGCCAGCAGCCCCGGACTAGCGGGAGTCCGCGAGCAGTACTTC. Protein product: CASSPGLAGVREQYF.

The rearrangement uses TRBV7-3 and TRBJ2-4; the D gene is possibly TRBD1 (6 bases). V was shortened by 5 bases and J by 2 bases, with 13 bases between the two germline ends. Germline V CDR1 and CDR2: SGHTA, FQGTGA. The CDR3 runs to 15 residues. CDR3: CASSPMDRTKNIQYF. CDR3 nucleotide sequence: TGTGCCAGCAGCCCGATGGACAGAACCAAAAACATTCAGTACTTC.

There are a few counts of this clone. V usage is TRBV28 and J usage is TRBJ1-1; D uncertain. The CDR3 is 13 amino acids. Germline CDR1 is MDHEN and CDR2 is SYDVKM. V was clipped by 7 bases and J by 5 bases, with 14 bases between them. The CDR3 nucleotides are TGTGCCAGCAAGAAGTCGAGGGCAACTGAAGCTTTCTTT. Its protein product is CASKKSRATEAFF.

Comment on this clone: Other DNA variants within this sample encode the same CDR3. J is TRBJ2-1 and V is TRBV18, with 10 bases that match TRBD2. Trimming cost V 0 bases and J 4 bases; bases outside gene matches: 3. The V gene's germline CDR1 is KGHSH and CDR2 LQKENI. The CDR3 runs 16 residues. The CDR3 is CASSPPGTSAYNEQFF. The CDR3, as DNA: TGTGCCAGCTCACCACCCGGGACTAGCGCGTACAATGAGCAGTTCTTC.